These 12 T cell receptor beta chains were all obtained from the same sample, sequenced in a study of identifying expanded T cells in peripheral blood. Method: immunoSEQ multiplex PCR; TCRdb's copy keeps in-frame clones and lacks some. The sample contains 75,000 to 90,000 clones, 70% to 90% of which appear only once. The sample consisted of blood. Receptors originate from a person aged 18 to 69 in good health.

This chain links TRBV6-5 with TRBJ2-2, with D possibly being TRBD1 (6 bases). The germline V gene has CDR1 MNHEY and CDR2 SVGAGI. V gave up 6 bases and J gave up 3 bases, with 14 bases separating them. The CDR3 extends over 15 amino acids. The DNA of the CDR3 is TGTGCCAGCAGATATATGGACAGATACACCGGGGAGCTGTTTTTT. It is translated as CASRYMDRYTGELFF.

The chain recombines TRBV18 with TRBJ1-3, with D possibly being TRBD1 (6 bases). The CDR3 has 12 residues. Germline CDR1 KGHSH, CDR2 LQKENI. Trimming left V 2 bases short and J 8 bases short, with 7 bases between. CDR3 nucleotides: TGTGCCAGCTCACCAGCAGGGGACACCATATATTTT. It codes for CASSPAGDTIYF.

This chain uses TRBV30 with TRBJ1-1; no definite D call. Germline CDR1 is GTSNPN and CDR2 is SVGIG (reference sequence). The V end lost 2 bases, the J end lost 3 bases, and 10 bases lay between the germline ends. CDR3 length: 13 residues. This CDR3 is CAWSIGWDTEAFF. CDR3 nucleotide sequence: TGTGCCTGGAGTATAGGGTGGGACACTGAAGCTTTCTTT.

This chain connects TRBV30 to TRBJ2-5; D perhaps matches TRBD2 (5 bases). V shed 2 bases and J shed 5 bases, with 9 bases lying between them. The V gene's germline CDR1 is GTSNPN and CDR2 SVGIG (reference sequence). CDR3 length: 12 amino acids. The CDR3 is CAWSPGEETQYF. The CDR3 nucleotides read TGTGCCTGGAGTCCCGGGGAGGAGACCCAGTACTTC.

This rearrangement joins TRBV7-2 to TRBJ1-3; no firm D call. Trimming shortened V by 5 bases and J by 0 bases, and 11 bases separated the two germline ends. The CDR3 is made up of 15 amino acids. Germline lookup yields CDR1 SGHTA and CDR2 FQGNSA. CDR3 residues: CASSLEGNSGNTIYF. In DNA form, the CDR3 reads TGTGCCAGCAGCCTGGAGGGTAACTCTGGAAACACCATATATTTT.

The chain combines TRBV11-3 with TRBJ1-5; the D gene is possibly TRBD1 (5 bases). The CDR3 extends over 14 amino acids. Trimming cost V 5 bases and J 3 bases, with 11 bases left between them. CDR1 SGHNT and CDR2 YENEEA come from the germline V gene. CDR3 nucleotides: TGTGCCAGCAGCCCCGGGGGGATCAATCAGCCCCAGCATTTT. The encoded protein is CASSPGGINQPQHF.

This chain's CDR3 is CASSFLTNEKLFF. In DNA, the CDR3 is TGCGCCAGCAGCTTCTTAACTAATGAAAAACTGTTTTTT. The chain uses TRBV5-1 and TRBJ1-4; D remains unclear. From germline, CDR1 is SGHRS and CDR2 YFSETQ. This CDR3 comprises 13 residues. Between the trimmed V and J ends, which lost 2 bases and 1 base, there was a span of 3 bases.

The chain couples TRBV6-5 to TRBJ2-7, with D unclear. The germline V gene has CDR1 MNHEY and CDR2 SVGAGI. This CDR3 comprises 12 residues. Trimming stripped 9 bases from V and 2 bases from J, with 11 bases between. The chain's CDR3 is CASGRWAYEQYF. The CDR3 DNA reads TGTGCCAGTGGGCGGTGGGCCTACGAGCAGTACTTC.

V is TRBV18 and J is TRBJ1-4; D remains ambiguous. The CDR3 totals 15 residues. Germline V gene lookup returns CDR1 KGHSH and CDR2 LQKENI. With 3 bases removed from V and 4 bases from J, the gap between germline ends came to 12 bases. The CDR3 DNA reads as TGTGCCAGCTCACCGCAGAGGGAAGTTAATGAAAAACTGTTTTTT. Protein product: CASSPQREVNEKLFF.

The chain recombines TRBV9 with TRBJ2-7; weak D call: TRBD2 (5 bases). CDR3 size: 14 residues. Trimming removed 0 bases from V and 5 bases from J, with 12 bases in between. Germline V gene lookup returns CDR1 SGDLS and CDR2 YYNGEE. The CDR3 spells CASSVGSEGNEQYF. DNA for the CDR3: TGTGCCAGCAGCGTAGGTAGTGAGGGAAACGAGCAGTACTTC.

The chain has TRBV23-1 and TRBJ2-3, with 12 bases fitting TRBD1. TRBV23-1 is identified as an open reading frame with a role that is uncertain. The CDR3 covers 17 residues. After removal of 1 base from V and 5 bases from J, the junction contained 7 bases not matched to a gene. The CDR3 DNA sequence: TGCGCCAGCAGTCAATTTACAAGGGACAGGGGGCAAGATACGCAGTATTTT. Translation gives CASSQFTRDRGQDTQYF.

Remarks on this clone: Sequence at one end of the junction differs from germline and may be a read error. The chain employs TRBV19 and TRBJ1-2, with a weak D call TRBD1 (6 bases). The CDR3 is 17 amino acids. CDR1 is LNHDA and CDR2 is SQIVND in the germline V gene (reference sequence). The CDR3: CATSPINLVDSAVGYTF. The CDR3 coding sequence is TGTGCCACTAGTCCAATTAACCTAGTGGACAGTGCCGTCGGCTACACCTTC. Combining the CDR3 with reference TRBV19 and TRBJ1-2 gives the whole variable domain DGGITQSPKYLFRKEGQNVTLSCEQNLNHDAMYWYRQDPGQGLRLIYYSQIVNDFQKGDIAEGYSVSREKKESFPLTVTSAQKNPTAFYLCATSPINLVDSAVGYTFGSGTRLTVV.